The TCR beta chain described here comes from a study of cytomegalovirus exposure and HLA in healthy donors. Study as a whole: Sequencing of around 200 million T cells in an earlier analysis found 120 million or so unique TCR beta sequences.

A remark on this clone: The antigen is undetermined.

Broader study findings: An Asian-associated ancestry cluster reportedly showed fewer N-insertions than the roughly 700-donor mean in a later analysis.

With 60 Vbeta and 13 Jbeta primers, the PCR was carried out. The repertoire was sequenced with immunoSEQ multiplex PCR; TCRdb's copy has only in-frame clones and lacks some. The sample consists of fewer than 90,000 clones, roughly 80% of them appearing once. Sequencing used PBMCs. The clonotype comes from a man in his thirties or forties in good health and CMV-seropositive.

DNA for the CDR3: TGTGCCAGCAGCTCCCCCGGGACAGGCACACCCTACGAGCAGTACTTC. It codes for CASSSPGTGTPYEQYF. This sequence joins TRBV7-9 and TRBJ2-7; 8 bases are a match to TRBD1. V was pared by 4 bases and J by 2 bases, with 10 bases of the junction left unmatched. The CDR3 extends over 16 amino acids. Per the germline V gene, CDR1 is SEHNR and CDR2 is FQNEAQ (reference sequence).